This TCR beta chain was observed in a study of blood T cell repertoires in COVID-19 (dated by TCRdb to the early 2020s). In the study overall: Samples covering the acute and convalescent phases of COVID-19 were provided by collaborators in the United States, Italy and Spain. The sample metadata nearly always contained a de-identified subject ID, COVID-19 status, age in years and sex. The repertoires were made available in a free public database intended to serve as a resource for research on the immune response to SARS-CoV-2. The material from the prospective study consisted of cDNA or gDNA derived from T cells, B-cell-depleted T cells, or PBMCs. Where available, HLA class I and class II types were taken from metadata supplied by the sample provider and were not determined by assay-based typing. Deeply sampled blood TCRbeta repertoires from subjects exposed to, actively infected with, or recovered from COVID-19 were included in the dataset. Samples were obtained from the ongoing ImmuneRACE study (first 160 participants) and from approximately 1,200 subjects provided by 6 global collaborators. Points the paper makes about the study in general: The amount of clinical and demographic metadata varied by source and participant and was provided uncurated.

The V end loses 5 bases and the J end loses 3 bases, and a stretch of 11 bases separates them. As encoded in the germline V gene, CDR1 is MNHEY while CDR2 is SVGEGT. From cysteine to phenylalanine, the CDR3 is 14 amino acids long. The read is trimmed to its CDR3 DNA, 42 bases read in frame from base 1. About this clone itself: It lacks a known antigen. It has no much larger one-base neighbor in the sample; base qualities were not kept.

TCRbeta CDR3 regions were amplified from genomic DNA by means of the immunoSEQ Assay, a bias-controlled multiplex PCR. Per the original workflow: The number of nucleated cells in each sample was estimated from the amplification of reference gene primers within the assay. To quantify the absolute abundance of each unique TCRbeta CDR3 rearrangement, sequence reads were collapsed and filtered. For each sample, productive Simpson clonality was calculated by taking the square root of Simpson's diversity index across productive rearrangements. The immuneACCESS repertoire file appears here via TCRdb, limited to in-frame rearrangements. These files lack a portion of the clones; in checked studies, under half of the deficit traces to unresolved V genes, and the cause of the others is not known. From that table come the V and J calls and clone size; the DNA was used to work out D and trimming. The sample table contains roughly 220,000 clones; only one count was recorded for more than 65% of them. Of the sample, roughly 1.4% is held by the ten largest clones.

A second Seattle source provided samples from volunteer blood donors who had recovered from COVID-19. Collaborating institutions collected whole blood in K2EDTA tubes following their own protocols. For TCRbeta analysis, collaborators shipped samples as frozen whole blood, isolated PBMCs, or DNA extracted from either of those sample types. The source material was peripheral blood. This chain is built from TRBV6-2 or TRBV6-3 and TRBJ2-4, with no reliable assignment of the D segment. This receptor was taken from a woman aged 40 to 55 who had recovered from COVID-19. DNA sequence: TGTGCCAGCAGTACACAACCAGACAAAAACATTCAGTACTTC. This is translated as CASSTQPDKNIQYF.